This T cell receptor (beta chain) was recorded in a study of T cell responses to AZD1222 COVID-19 vaccine. Overall study: Pooled together were second doses at about 4 or about 12 weeks.

Measured with immunoSEQ multiplex PCR; TCRdb has only the in-frame clones, and not every one. This sample has around 65,000 clones, with 65% to 80% found just once. For this clone: Its cognate antigen is unknown.

General study results and limits: Unmutated variant regions are reportedly targeted by nearly half of spike-specific TCRs. Following two doses of AZD1222, Spike-specific TCR breadth and depth rose. Mostly white British, mostly female donors; authors suggested clonal diversity may be underestimated.

CDR3 size: 15 residues. The germline CDR1 and CDR2 sequences are LGHNA and YSLEER. V lost 1 base, J lost 5 bases, and 14 bases lay in between. The sample was peripheral blood, taken on day 0 of AZD1222 vaccination. The V gene is TRBV4-3, the J gene TRBJ1-2; the D is unclear. The sequence came from an adult in good health. The CDR3 nucleotides read TGCGCCAGCAGCCAAGGATTTCAACAGCCTTATGGCTACACCTTC. This sequence encodes CASSQGFQQPYGYTF.